The 3 T cell receptor beta chains below were found in one sample sequenced in a study of OX40 agonist ivuxolimab in advanced cancers. Method: immunoSEQ multiplex PCR; TCRdb's copy keeps in-frame clones and lacks some. The sample consists of under 45,000 clones, around 84% of them appearing once. The specimen was CD4+ or CD8+ T cells sorted from blood, collected in a trial of the OX40 agonist ivuxolimab. The receptors stem from an adult with an advanced solid tumor such as melanoma, head and neck, liver or kidney cancer.

This chain links TRBV5-6 with TRBJ2-7; D possibly corresponds to TRBD2 (5 bases). CDR3 size: 15 residues. V lost 4 bases and J 1 base, leaving 15 bases between the germline ends. From germline, CDR1 is SGHDT and CDR2 YYEEEE. The CDR3 region is CASSPLPGESYEQYF. The CDR3 nucleotides read TGTGCCAGCAGCCCCCTGCCCGGGGAGTCCTACGAGCAGTACTTC.

The V call is TRBV5-1, the J call TRBJ1-3; perhaps TRBD1 as D (5 bases). Germline CDR1 SGHRS, CDR2 YFSETQ. With 0 bases removed from V and 0 bases from J, the gap between germline ends came to 13 bases. This CDR3 region has 17 residues. CDR3: CASSLGPVGPSGNTIYF. Here the CDR3 DNA reads TGCGCCAGCAGCTTGGGTCCGGTGGGACCCTCTGGAAACACCATATATTTT. The full variable domain, its missing parts supplied by reference TRBV5-1 and TRBJ1-3, is KAGVTQTPRYLIKTRGQQVTLSCSPISGHRSVSWYQQTPGQGLQFLFEYFSETQRNKGNFPGRFSGRQFSNSRSEMNVSTLELGDSALYLCASSLGPVGPSGNTIYFGEGSWLTVV.

This clone was seen a single time. The chain recombines TRBV6-5 with TRBJ1-2; maybe TRBD1 (6 bases). V was shortened by 5 bases and J by 0 bases, with 10 bases between the two germline ends. This CDR3 contains 14 residues. CDR1 MNHEY and CDR2 SVGAGI come from the germline V gene. The DNA of the CDR3 is TGTGCCAGCAGTCCGGGACAAACTAACTATGGCTACACCTTC. This encodes CASSPGQTNYGYTF.